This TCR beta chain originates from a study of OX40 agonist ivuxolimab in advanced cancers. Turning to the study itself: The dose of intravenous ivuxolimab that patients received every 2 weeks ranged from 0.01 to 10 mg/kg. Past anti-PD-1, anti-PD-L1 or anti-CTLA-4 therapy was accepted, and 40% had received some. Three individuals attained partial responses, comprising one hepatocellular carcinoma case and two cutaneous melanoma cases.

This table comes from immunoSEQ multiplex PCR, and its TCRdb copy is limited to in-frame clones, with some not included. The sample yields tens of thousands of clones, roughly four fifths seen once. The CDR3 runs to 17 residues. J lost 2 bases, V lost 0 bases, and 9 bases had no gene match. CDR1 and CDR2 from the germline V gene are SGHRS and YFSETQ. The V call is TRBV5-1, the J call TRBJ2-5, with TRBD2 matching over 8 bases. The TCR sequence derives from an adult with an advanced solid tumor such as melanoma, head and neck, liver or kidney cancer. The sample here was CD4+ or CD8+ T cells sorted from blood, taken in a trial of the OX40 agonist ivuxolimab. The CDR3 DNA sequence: TGCGCCAGCAGCTTGGCATCTGCAAGCGGGGGACAAGAGACCCAGTACTTC. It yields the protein CASSLASASGGQETQYF.